Below, 26 T cell receptor beta chains from the same sample are listed, as sequenced in a study of cytomegalovirus exposure and HLA in healthy donors. It was with 60 Vbeta and 13 Jbeta primers that the PCR ran. Here immunoSEQ multiplex PCR was the method, and the copy in TCRdb shows in-frame clones only, minus some. The sample has approximately 130,000 clones, about 83% seen once; the top ten hold 3.4%. The sequencing sample was made of PBMCs. Receptors were obtained from a man aged 25 to 45 in good health and CMV-seronegative.

The chain employs TRBV9 and TRBJ1-2, with TRBD1 identical over 9 bases. The V and J ends lost 4 bases and 0 bases, in that order; junction bases with no gene match: 7. CDR1 and CDR2 from the germline V gene are SGDLS and YYNGEE. The CDR3 has 16 amino acids. The CDR3 loop is CASSTYTGGSNYGYTF. The CDR3 DNA follows: TGTGCCAGCAGCACATACACAGGGGGCTCTAACTATGGCTACACCTTC.

The rearrangement links TRBV5-1 to TRBJ2-1; D remains unclear. Deletions cut 4 bases from V and 5 bases from J, with 7 bases between. CDR3 length: 12 amino acids. CDR1 is SGHRS, CDR2 YFSETQ, per germline. The CDR3 DNA reads as TGCGCCAGCAGCGAGCAAGACAATGAGCAGTTCTTC. It is translated as CASSEQDNEQFF.

The rearrangement uses TRBV14 and TRBJ1-1; D unresolved. Germline CDR1 reads SGHDN; CDR2 reads FVKESK. V lost 4 bases and J lost 3, with 12 bases in between. The CDR3 runs 14 residues. CDR3 loop: CASSRMGVDTEAFF. The DNA of the CDR3 is TGTGCCAGCAGCCGGATGGGAGTGGACACTGAAGCTTTCTTT.

The chain has TRBV6-5 and TRBJ1-2, with TRBD1 identical over 10 bases. The CDR3 is 15 amino acids. Germline CDR1 MNHEY, CDR2 SVGAGI. V was pared by 4 bases and J by 3 bases, with 5 bases of the junction left unmatched. The CDR3 coding sequence is TGTGCCAGCAGTTCCCCGGGACAGGGGTACTATGGCTACACCTTC. It yields the protein CASSSPGQGYYGYTF.

CDR3 in DNA: TGTGCCATCAGTGAGGACAGGGGCGCGAACACCGGGGAGCTGTTTTTT. It is translated as CAISEDRGANTGELFF. J is TRBJ2-2 and V is TRBV10-3; 8 bases match TRBD1. Germline assignment: CDR1 ENHRY and CDR2 SYGVKD. The CDR3 is 16 residues long. V gave up 2 bases and J gave up 0 bases; unmatched junction bases: 2.

This clone has just one count. The chain couples TRBV5-6 to TRBJ2-7; the match to TRBD1 covers 9 bases. V dropped 4 bases and J dropped 5; count of bases not matched to a gene: 4. This CDR3 has 13 residues. CDR1 SGHDT and CDR2 YYEEEE come from the germline V gene. The CDR3 protein is CASSDGTGHEQYF. DNA of the CDR3: TGTGCCAGCAGCGACGGGACAGGGCACGAGCAGTACTTC.

V usage is TRBV7-7 and J usage is TRBJ2-1; weak D call: TRBD1 (6 bases). Trimming cost V 5 bases and J 9 bases, with 14 bases left between them. The germline V gene encodes CDR1 SSHAT and CDR2 FNYEAQ (reference sequence). The CDR3 length is 13 residues. CDR3 amino acids: CASSGTRAGEQFF. The CDR3 nucleotides read TGTGCCAGCAGCGGGACAAGGGCGGGTGAGCAGTTCTTC.

The rearrangement links TRBV28 to TRBJ1-5; TRBD1 is a possible D gene (5 bases). Trimming took 6 bases from V and 6 from J, leaving 9 bases between them. CDR3 size: 12 residues. Per the germline V gene, CDR1 is MDHEN and CDR2 is SYDVKM. The CDR3 bases are TGTGCCAGCAGGTACACAGGTCAGCCCCAGCATTTT. This codes for CASRYTGQPQHF.

The chain has TRBV7-6 and TRBJ2-2, with 11 bases identical to TRBD2. The CDR3 extends over 19 amino acids. The germline V gene encodes CDR1 SGHVS and CDR2 FNYEAQ. The V and J ends lost 1 base and 0 bases, in that order; junction bases with no gene match: 7. The CDR3 here is CASSLGPSGGFANTGELFF. The CDR3 DNA reads TGTGCCAGCAGCTTAGGGCCTAGCGGGGGGTTCGCGAACACCGGGGAGCTGTTTTTT.

This chain links TRBV10-3 with TRBJ2-5, with 11 bases lining up with TRBD2. V lost 5 bases and J lost 1; bases outside the gene matches: 0. Germline CDR1 is ENHRY and CDR2 is SYGVKD. CDR3 size: 14 residues. The CDR3 protein is CAISLAGGQETQYF. The CDR3 region has the DNA TGTGCCATCAGTCTAGCGGGAGGCCAAGAGACCCAGTACTTC.

This chain connects TRBV18 to TRBJ2-1, with D perhaps matching TRBD2 (6 bases). V lost 3 bases and J lost 12, with 21 bases in between. Per the germline V gene, CDR1 is KGHSH and CDR2 is LQKENI. This CDR3 is 15 amino acids long. The CDR3 region has the DNA TGTGCCAGCTCACCTTCCCGGGACGGGAGAAAAGGGCAGTTCTTC. Its protein product is CASSPSRDGRKGQFF.

The J gene is TRBJ2-1, the V gene TRBV27; 9 bases are shared with TRBD2. V lost 8 bases to trimming and J lost 8 bases; unmatched junction nucleotides: 13. Per germline, CDR1 MNHEY and CDR2 SMNVEV (reference sequence). The CDR3 is 15 amino acids. The CDR3 here is CASLSLAGSFHEQFF. Written as DNA, the CDR3 is TGTGCCAGCCTCTCTCTAGCGGGGAGCTTTCATGAGCAGTTCTTC.

The chain is built from TRBV10-3 and TRBJ2-7, with D possibly being TRBD2 (6 bases). Trimming took off 5 bases at V and 6 bases at J, with 14 bases between the two ends. This CDR3 has 13 residues. Germline V gene data show CDR1 as ENHRY and CDR2 as SYGVKD. CDR3 region: CAISSDMGGEQYF. CDR3 nucleotides: TGTGCCATCAGTTCGGACATGGGGGGCGAGCAGTACTTC.

The DNA of the CDR3 is TGTGCCAGCAGTCCATCGGGACACGTTAGTAACCCTGGAAACACCATATATTTT. It translates to CASSPSGHVSNPGNTIYF. This chain links TRBV28 with TRBJ1-3, with a weak D call TRBD1 (6 bases). Trimming stripped 5 bases from V and 2 bases from J, with 22 bases between. Per the germline V gene, CDR1 is MDHEN and CDR2 is SYDVKM. The CDR3 spans 18 residues.

The rearrangement joins TRBV9 to TRBJ2-6, with 7 positions matching TRBD1. V shed 3 bases, J shed 0 bases, and the junction held 6 bases outside the gene matches. This CDR3 is 17 amino acids long. Germline assignment: CDR1 SGDLS and CDR2 YYNGEE. CDR3 in amino acids: CASSDTGAHSGANVLTF. CDR3 nucleotide sequence: TGTGCCAGCAGCGATACAGGGGCCCACTCTGGGGCCAACGTCCTGACTTTC.

V and J are TRBV11-2 and TRBJ2-4, with TRBD1 matching 7 bases. The V segment lost 5 bases and the J segment 4 bases; nucleotides outside the gene matches: 2. This CDR3 comprises 13 residues. Germline loops: CDR1 SGHAT, CDR2 FQNNGV. The DNA for the CDR3 is TGTGCCAGCAGCCCACAGGGGAAAAACATTCAGTACTTC. Amino acids: CASSPQGKNIQYF.

This clone was observed a few times. This sequence joins TRBV5-6 and TRBJ2-5, with D possibly TRBD2 on 5 matching bases. Germline V gene lookup returns CDR1 SGHDT and CDR2 YYEEEE. V dropped 0 bases and J dropped 5 bases, with 8 bases sitting between them. The CDR3 contains 13 residues. The CDR3: CASSLVLEETQYF. The CDR3 DNA reads TGTGCCAGCAGCTTGGTACTAGAGGAGACCCAGTACTTC.

This clone was found a few times. The genes are TRBV7-3 and TRBJ1-5, with D possibly TRBD1 on 6 matching bases. This CDR3 is built from 15 residues. Per the germline V gene, CDR1 is SGHTA and CDR2 is FQGTGA. V lost 5 bases to trimming and J lost 7 bases, with 18 bases between them. The CDR3 is CASSPSTGMIQPQHF. In DNA form, the CDR3 reads TGTGCCAGCAGCCCGAGCACAGGGATGATACAGCCCCAGCATTTT.

The chain recombines TRBV19 with TRBJ2-3; the D gene is possibly TRBD1 (5 bases). Looked up from germline, CDR1 is LNHDA and CDR2 is SQIVND (reference sequence). The CDR3 loop spans 16 amino acids. The V end lost 5 bases, the J end lost 2 bases, and 17 bases lay between the germline ends. The CDR3 loop is CASSWGRGTATDTQYF. CDR3 sequence (DNA): TGTGCCAGTAGTTGGGGAAGGGGTACAGCCACAGATACGCAGTATTTT.

The V gene is TRBV5-1, the J gene TRBJ1-2; D might be TRBD1 (6 bases). The CDR3 is 17 amino acids. Per germline, CDR1 SGHRS and CDR2 YFSETQ. V lost 0 bases and J 6 bases, leaving 21 bases between the germline ends. In DNA form, the CDR3 reads TGCGCCAGCAGCTTGGATATCAATGGACAGAGTAGGGATGGCTACACCTTC. This encodes CASSLDINGQSRDGYTF.

The rearrangement uses TRBV19 and TRBJ1-3; D unclear. CDR3 length: 17 amino acids. The germline gives CDR1 LNHDA, CDR2 SQIVND (reference sequence). The ends were cut back, 6 bases at V and 0 bases at J, with 18 bases in the middle. The CDR3 is CASSLDGRANSGNTIYF. Here the CDR3 DNA reads TGTGCCAGTAGCCTTGACGGGCGGGCGAACTCTGGAAACACCATATATTTT. Variable domain in full (rest from reference TRBV19 and TRBJ1-3): DGGITQSPKYLFRKEGQNVTLSCEQNLNHDAMYWYRQDPGQGLRLIYYSQIVNDFQKGDIAEGYSVSREKKESFPLTVTSAQKNPTAFYLCASSLDGRANSGNTIYFGEGSWLTVV.

The chain employs TRBV6-5 and TRBJ2-7; the D gene is possibly TRBD1 (6 bases). V lost 6 bases and J lost 5, with 14 bases in between. CDR1 and CDR2 from the germline V gene are MNHEY and SVGAGI. CDR3 length: 13 residues. The CDR3 sequence is CASRDDRINEQYF. CDR3 DNA sequence: TGTGCCAGCAGAGACGACAGGATCAACGAGCAGTACTTC.

The chain recombines TRBV9 with TRBJ2-5; 8 bases map to TRBD1. Per germline, CDR1 SGDLS and CDR2 YYNGEE. V was pared by 2 bases and J by 5 bases, with 11 bases of the junction left unmatched. This CDR3 comprises 16 residues. This chain's CDR3 is CASSVGPGQGEETQYF. In DNA form, the CDR3 reads TGTGCCAGCAGCGTGGGGCCTGGACAGGGCGAGGAGACCCAGTACTTC.

This chain uses TRBV7-6 with TRBJ1-1; TRBD1 matches 8 bases. After removal of 5 bases from V and 0 bases from J, the junction contained 5 bases not matched to a gene. There are 15 residues in the CDR3. Germline V gene data show CDR1 as SGHVS and CDR2 as FNYEAQ. CDR3 protein: CASSPRQGMNTEAFF. CDR3 nucleotides: TGTGCCAGCAGCCCTCGACAGGGGATGAACACTGAAGCTTTCTTT.

The chain employs TRBV30 and TRBJ1-3, with TRBD1 as a possible D gene (6 bases). Trimming left V 1 base short and J 4 bases short, with 17 bases between. The CDR3 runs 16 residues. Germline V gene sequence: CDR1 GTSNPN, CDR2 SVGIG (reference sequence). The CDR3 reads CAWSAEWDTPGNTIYF. In nucleotides, the CDR3 is TGTGCCTGGAGTGCGGAATGGGACACCCCAGGAAACACCATATATTTT.

This chain uses TRBV30 with TRBJ1-1; 7 nucleotides match TRBD1. Per the germline V gene, CDR1 is GTSNPN and CDR2 is SVGIG (reference sequence). The CDR3 runs 15 residues. V trimming: 1 base; J trimming: 5 bases; junction bases outside the gene matches: 10. The CDR3 reads CAWSAHRGRGTEAFF. The CDR3 DNA is TGTGCCTGGAGTGCCCACAGGGGCCGTGGGACTGAAGCTTTCTTT. Using reference TRBV30 and TRBJ1-1 for the parts outside the CDR3, the full variable domain is SQTIHQWPATLVQPVGSPLSLECTVEGTSNPNLYWYRQAAGRGLQLLFYSVGIGQISSEVPQNLSASRPQDRQFILSSKKLLLSDSGFYLCAWSAHRGRGTEAFFGQGTRLTVV.